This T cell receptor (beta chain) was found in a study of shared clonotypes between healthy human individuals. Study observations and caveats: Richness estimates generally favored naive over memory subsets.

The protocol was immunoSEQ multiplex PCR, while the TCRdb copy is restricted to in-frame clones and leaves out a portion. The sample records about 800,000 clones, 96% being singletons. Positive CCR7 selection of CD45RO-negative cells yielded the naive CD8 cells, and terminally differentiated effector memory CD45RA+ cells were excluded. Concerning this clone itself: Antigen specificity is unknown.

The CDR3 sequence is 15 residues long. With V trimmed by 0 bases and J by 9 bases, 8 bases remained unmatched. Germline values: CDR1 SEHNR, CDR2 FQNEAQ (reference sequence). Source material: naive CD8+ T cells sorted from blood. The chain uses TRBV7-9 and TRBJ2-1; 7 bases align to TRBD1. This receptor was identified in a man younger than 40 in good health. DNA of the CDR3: TGTGCCAGCAGCTTAGCCCCCCACCAGGGGGTTGAGCAGTTCTTC. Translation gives CASSLAPHQGVEQFF. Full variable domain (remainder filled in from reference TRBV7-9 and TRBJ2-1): DTGVSQNPRHKITKRGQNVTFRCDPISEHNRLYWYRQTLGQGPEFLTYFQNEAQLEKSRLLSDRFSAERPKGSFSTLEIQRTEQGDSAMYLCASSLAPHQGVEQFFGPGTRLTVL.